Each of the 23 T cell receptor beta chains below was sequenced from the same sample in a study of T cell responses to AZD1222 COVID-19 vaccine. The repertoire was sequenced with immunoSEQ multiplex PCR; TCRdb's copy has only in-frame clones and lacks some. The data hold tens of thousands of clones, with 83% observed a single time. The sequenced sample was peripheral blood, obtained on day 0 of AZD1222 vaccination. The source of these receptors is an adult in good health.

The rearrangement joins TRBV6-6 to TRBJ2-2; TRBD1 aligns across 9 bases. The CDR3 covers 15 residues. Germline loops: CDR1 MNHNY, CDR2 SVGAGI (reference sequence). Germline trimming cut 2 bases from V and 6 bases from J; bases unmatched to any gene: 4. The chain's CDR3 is CASSYRDRAAGELFF. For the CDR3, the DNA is TGTGCCAGCAGTTACCGGGACAGGGCGGCCGGGGAGCTGTTTTTT.

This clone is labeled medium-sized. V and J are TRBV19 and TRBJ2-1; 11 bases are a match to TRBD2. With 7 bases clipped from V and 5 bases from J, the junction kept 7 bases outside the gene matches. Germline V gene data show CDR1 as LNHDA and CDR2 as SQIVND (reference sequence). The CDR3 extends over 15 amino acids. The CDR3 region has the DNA TGTGCCAGTACCACGGGACTAGCGGAAGACAATGAGCAGTTCTTC. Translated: CASTTGLAEDNEQFF.

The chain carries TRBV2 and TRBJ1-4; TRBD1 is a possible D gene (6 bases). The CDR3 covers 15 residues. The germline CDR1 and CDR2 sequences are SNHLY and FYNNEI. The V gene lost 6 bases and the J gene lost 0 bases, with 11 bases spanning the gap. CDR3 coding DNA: TGTGCCAGCAGGGGAGGGGGAGCAACTAATGAAAAACTGTTTTTT. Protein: CASRGGGATNEKLFF.

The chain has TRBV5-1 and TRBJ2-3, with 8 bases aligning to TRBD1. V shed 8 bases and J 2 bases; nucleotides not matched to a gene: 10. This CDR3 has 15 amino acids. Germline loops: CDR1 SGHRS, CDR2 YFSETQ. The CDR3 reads CASRTGSGVTDTQYF. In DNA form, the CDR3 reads TGCGCCAGTCGGACAGGGAGTGGGGTCACAGATACGCAGTATTTT.

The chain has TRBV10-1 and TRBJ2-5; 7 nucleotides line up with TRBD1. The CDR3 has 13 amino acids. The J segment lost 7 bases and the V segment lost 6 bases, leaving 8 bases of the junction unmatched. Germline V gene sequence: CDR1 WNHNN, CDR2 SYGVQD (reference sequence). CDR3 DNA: TGCGCCAGCAGCAAAGACAGGGTTGGGACCCAGTACTTC. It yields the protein CASSKDRVGTQYF.

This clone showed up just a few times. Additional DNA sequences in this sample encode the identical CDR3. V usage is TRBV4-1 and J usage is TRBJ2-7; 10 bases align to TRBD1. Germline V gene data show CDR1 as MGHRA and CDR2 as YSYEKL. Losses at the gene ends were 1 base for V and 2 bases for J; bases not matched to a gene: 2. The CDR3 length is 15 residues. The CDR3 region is CASSQGDRGTYEQYF. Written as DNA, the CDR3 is TGCGCCAGCAGCCAAGGGGACAGGGGAACCTACGAGCAGTACTTC.

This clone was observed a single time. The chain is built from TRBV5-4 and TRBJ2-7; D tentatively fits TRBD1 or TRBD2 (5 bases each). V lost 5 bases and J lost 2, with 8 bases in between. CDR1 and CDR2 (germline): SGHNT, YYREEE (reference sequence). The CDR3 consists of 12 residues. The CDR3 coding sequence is TGTGCCAGCAGGGGGGTTGCCTACGAGCAGTACTTC. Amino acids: CASRGVAYEQYF.

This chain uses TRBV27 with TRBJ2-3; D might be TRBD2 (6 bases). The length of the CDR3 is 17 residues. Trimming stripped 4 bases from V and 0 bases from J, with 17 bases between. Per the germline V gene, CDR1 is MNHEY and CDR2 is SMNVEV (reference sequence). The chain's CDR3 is CASSSLLRGVSTDTQYF. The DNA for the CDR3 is TGTGCCAGCAGTTCCCTCCTCCGCGGGGTGAGCACAGATACGCAGTATTTT.

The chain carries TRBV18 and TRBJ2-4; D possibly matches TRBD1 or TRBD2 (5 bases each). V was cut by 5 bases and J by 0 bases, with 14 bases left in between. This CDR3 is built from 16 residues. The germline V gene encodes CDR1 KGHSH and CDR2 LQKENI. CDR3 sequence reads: CASSAGAVLAKNIQYF. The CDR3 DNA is TGTGCCAGCTCAGCCGGGGCCGTCCTAGCCAAAAACATTCAGTACTTC.

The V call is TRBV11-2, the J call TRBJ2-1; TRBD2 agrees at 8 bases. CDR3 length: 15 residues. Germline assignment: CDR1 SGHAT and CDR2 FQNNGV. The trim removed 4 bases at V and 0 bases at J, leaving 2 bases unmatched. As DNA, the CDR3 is TGTGCCAGCAGCTCCAGCGGGAGCTCCTACAATGAGCAGTTCTTC. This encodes CASSSSGSSYNEQFF.

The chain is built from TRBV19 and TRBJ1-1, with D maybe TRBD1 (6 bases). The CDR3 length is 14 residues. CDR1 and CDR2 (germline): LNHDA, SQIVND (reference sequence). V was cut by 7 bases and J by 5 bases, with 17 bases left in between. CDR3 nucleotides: TGTGCCAGTAACGGGCCAGGGGATCGGACTGAAGCTTTCTTT. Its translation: CASNGPGDRTEAFF.

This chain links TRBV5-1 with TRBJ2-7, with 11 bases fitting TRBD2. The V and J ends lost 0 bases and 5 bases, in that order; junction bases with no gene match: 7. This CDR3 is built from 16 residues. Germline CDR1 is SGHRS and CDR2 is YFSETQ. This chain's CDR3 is CASSLALLAGVDEQYF. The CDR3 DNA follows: TGCGCCAGCAGCTTGGCCCTACTAGCGGGAGTTGACGAGCAGTACTTC.

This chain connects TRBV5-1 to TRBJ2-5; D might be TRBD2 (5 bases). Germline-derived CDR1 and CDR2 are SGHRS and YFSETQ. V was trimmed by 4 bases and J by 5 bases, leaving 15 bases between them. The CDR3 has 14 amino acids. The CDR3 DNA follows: TGCGCCAGCAGCAGAATCGGGGTCTGGGAGACCCAGTACTTC. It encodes CASSRIGVWETQYF.

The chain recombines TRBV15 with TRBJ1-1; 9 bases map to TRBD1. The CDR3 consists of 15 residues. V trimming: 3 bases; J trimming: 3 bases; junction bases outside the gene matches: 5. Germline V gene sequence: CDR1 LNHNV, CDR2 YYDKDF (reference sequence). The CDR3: CATSRGDRVYTEAFF. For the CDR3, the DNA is TGTGCCACCAGCAGGGGGGACAGGGTTTACACTGAAGCTTTCTTT.

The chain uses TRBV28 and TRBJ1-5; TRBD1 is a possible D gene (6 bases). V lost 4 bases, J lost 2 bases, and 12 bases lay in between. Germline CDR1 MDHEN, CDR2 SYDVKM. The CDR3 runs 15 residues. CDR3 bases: TGTGCCAGCAGTTCTCGGGACAACGGCAATCAGCCCCAGCATTTT. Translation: CASSSRDNGNQPQHF.

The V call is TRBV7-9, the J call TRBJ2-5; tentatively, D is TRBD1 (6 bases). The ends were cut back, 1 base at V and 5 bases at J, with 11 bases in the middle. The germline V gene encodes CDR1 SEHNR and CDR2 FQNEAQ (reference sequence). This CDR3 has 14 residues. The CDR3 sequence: CASSLEGGPETQYF. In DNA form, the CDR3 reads TGTGCCAGCAGCTTAGAAGGGGGTCCGGAGACCCAGTACTTC.

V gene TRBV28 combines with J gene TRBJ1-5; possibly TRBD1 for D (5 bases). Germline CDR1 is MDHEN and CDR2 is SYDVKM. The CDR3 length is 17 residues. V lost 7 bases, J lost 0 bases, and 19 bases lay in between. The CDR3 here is CASNGAGRDGSNQPQHF. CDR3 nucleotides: TGTGCCAGCAACGGGGCTGGCCGGGACGGTAGCAATCAGCCCCAGCATTTT.

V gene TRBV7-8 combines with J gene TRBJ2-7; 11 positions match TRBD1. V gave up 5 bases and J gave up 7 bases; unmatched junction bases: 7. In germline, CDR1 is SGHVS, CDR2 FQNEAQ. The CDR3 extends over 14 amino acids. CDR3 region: CASSLGTGGNEQYF. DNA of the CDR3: TGTGCCAGCAGCCTTGGGACAGGGGGAAATGAGCAGTACTTC.

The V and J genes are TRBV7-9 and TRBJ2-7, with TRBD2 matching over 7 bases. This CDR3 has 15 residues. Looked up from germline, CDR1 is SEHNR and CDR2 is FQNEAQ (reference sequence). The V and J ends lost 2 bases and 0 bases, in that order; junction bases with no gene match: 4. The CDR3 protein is CASSLKGEGSYEQYF. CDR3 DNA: TGTGCCAGCAGCTTAAAAGGGGAGGGCTCCTACGAGCAGTACTTC.

Written as DNA, the CDR3 is TGTGCCAGCAGCTGGCTGGGACAGGGGGCAGGTGAGACCCAGTACTTC. It specifies CASSWLGQGAGETQYF. The chain couples TRBV5-5 to TRBJ2-5, with 12 bases identical to TRBD1. The V segment lost 3 bases and the J segment 5 bases; nucleotides outside the gene matches: 8. This CDR3 is 16 amino acids long. The germline V gene encodes CDR1 SGHKS and CDR2 YYEKEE (reference sequence).

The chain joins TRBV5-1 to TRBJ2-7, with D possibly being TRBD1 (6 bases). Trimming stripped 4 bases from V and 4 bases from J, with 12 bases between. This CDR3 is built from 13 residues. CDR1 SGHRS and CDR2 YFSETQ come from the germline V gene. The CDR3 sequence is CASSPWDIYEQYF. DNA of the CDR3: TGCGCCAGCAGCCCCTGGGACATATACGAGCAGTACTTC.

The DNA of the CDR3 is TGTGCCAGCAGCCCTAAGCCGGGACCTCTCGGGTCCACCATATATTTT. Translating gives CASSPKPGPLGSTIYF. The rearrangement uses TRBV3-1 (or the pseudogene TRBV3-2) and TRBJ1-3; perhaps TRBD1 as D (5 bases). V gave up 4 bases and J gave up 9 bases, with 22 bases separating them. The CDR3 length is 16 residues. In germline, CDR1 is LGHDT, CDR2 YNNKEL (reference sequence).

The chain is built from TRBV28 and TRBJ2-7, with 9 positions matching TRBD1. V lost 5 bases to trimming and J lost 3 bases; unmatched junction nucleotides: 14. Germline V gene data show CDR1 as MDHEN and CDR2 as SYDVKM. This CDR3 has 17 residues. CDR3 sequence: CASSPPQDRGGIYEQYF. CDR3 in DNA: TGTGCCAGCAGTCCGCCCCAGGACAGGGGAGGAATCTACGAGCAGTACTTC.